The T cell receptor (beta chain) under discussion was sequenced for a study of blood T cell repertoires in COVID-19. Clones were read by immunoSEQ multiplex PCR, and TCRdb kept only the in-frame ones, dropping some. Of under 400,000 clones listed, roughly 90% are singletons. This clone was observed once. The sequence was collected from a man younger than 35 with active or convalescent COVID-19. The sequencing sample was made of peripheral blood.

CDR3 DNA: TGCAGCGTTGGAGGAGGCTATACCTACGAGCAGTACTTC. Its protein is CSVGGGYTYEQYF. The gene calls are TRBV29-1 and TRBJ2-7; D possibly corresponds to TRBD2 (5 bases). Germline V gene data show CDR1 as SQVTM and CDR2 as ANQGSEA. The CDR3 spans 13 residues. Trimming took 4 bases from V and 2 from J, leaving 12 bases between them.